This T cell receptor beta chain was sequenced for a study of beta chain features in type 1 diabetes. Study background: All samples combined gave just under 110 million sorted cells for examination. Broader study findings: Among patients with Type 1 diabetes, TCRB CDR3s were moderately but significantly shorter in every one of the four CD4+ subsets. In patients and controls equally, PCR might favor templates that are shorter. The naive, central memory and Treg TCRB repertoires of patients appeared to be more similar to one another than those of healthy donors.

This CDR3 is built from 14 residues. Trimming took off 3 bases at V and 1 base at J, with 9 bases between the two ends. Germline V CDR1 and CDR2: MNHNS, SASEGT. The entirety of the isolated RNA underwent reverse transcription, so expressed TCRB transcripts were sequenced. Reads from naive, central memory and regulatory T cell samples averaged roughly 3.6 million. Libraries were prepared by immunoSEQ multiplex PCR; TCRdb keeps only in-frame clonotypes and omits some of them. The sample has 15,000 or so clones; around 63% are singletons. Notes on this clone: As yet, its antigen is unknown.

This clonotype was obtained from a man aged 25 to 40 with type 1 diabetes. Material: Tregs from blood. The chain is built from TRBV6-1 and TRBJ1-1; D unresolved. CDR3 loop: CASSDQRANTEAFF. The CDR3 nucleotides read TGTGCCAGCAGTGATCAGCGAGCGAACACTGAAGCTTTCTTT.